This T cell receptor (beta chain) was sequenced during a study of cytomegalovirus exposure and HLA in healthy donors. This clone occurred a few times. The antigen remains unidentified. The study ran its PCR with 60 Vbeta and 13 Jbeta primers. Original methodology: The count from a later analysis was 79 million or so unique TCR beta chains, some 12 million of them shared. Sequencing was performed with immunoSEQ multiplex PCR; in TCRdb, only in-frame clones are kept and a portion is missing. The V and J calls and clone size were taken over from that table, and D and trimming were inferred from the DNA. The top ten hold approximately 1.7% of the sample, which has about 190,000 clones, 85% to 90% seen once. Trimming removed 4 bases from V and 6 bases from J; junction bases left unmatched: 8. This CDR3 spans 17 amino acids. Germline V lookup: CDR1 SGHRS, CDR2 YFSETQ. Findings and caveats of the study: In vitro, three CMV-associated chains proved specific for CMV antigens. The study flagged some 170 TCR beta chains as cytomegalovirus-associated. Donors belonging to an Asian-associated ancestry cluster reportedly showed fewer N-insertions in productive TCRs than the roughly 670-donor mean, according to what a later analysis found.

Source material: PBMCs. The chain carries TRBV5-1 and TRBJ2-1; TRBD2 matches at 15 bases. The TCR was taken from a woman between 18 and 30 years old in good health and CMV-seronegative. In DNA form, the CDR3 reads TGCGCCAGCAGCCTCGGACTAGCGGGAGGGCCCATCAATGAGCAGTTCTTC. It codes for CASSLGLAGGPINEQFF.